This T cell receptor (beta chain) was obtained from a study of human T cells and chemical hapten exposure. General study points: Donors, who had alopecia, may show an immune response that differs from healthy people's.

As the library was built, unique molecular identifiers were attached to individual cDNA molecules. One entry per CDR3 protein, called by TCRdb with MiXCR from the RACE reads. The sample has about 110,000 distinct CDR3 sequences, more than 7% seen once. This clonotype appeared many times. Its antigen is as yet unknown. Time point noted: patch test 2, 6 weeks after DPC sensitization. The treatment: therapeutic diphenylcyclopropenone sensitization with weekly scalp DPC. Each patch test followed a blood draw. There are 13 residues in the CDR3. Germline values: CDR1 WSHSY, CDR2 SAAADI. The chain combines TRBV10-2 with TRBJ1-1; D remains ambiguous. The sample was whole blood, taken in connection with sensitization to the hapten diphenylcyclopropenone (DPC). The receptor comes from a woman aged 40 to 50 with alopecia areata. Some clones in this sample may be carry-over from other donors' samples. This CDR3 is CASGEQMNTEAFF. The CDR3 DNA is TGCGCAAGCGGGGAACAGATGAACACTGAAGCTTTCTTT.